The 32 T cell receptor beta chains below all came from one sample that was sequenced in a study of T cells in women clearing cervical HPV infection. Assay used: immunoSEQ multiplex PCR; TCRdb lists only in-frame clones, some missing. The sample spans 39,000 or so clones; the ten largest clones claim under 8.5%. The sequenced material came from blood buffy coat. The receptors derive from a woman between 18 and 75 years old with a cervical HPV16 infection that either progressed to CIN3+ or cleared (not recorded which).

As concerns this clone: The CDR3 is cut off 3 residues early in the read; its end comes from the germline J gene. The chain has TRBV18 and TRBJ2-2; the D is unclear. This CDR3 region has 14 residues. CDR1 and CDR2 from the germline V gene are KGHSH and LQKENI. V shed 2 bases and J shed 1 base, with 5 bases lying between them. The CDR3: CASSPSWNTGELFF. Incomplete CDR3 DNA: TGTGCCAGCTCACCAAGCTGGAACACCGGGGAG.

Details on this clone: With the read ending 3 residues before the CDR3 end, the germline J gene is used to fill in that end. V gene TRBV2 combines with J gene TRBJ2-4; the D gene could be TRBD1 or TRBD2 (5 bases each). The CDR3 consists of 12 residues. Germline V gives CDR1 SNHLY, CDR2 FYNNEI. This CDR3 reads CASSREQETQYF. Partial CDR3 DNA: TGTGCCAGCAGCAGGGAGCAAGAGACT.

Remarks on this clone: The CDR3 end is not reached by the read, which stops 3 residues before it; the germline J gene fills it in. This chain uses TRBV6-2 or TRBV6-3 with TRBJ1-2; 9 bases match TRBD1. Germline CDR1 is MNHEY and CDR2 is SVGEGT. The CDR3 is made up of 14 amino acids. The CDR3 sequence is CASSYATGGGGYTF. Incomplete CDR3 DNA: TGTGCCAGCAGTTACGCGACAGGGGGAGGGGGC.

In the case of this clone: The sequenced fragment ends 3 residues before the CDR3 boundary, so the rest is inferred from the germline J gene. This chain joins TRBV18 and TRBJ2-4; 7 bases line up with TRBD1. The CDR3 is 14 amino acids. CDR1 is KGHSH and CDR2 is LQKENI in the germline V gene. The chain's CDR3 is CASSPRDRNYGQYF. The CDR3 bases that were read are TGTGCCAGCTCACCAAGGGACAGAAACTATGGT.

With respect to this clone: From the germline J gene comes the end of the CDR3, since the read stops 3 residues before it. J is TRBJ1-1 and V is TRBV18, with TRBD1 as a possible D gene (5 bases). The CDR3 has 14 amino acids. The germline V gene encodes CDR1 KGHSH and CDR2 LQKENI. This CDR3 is CASSAGTSRREAFF. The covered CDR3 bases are TGTGCCAGCTCAGCCGGGACTAGCCGCAGGGAG.

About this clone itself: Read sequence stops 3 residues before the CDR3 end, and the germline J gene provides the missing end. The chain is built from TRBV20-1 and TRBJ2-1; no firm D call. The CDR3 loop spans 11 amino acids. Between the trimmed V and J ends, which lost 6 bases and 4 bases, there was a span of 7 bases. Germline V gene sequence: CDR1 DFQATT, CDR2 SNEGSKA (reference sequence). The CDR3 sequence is CSAPGYNEQFF. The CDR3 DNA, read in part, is TGCAGTGCCCCAGGATACAATGAG.

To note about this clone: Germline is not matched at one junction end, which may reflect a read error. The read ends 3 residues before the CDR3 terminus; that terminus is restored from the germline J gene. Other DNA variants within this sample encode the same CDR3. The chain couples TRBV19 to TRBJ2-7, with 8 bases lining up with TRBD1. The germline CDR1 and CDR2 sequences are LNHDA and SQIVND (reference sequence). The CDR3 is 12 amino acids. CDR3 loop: CSRQGTAYEQYF. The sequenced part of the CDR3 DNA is TGTTCCAGACAGGGGACGGCATACGAG.

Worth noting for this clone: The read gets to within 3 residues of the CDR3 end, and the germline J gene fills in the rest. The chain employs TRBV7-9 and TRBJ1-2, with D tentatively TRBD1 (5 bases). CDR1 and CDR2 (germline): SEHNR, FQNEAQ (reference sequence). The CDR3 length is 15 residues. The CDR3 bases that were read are TGTGCCAGCAGCCCCCCGGGCGGGGGTCGGGATACC. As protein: CASSPPGGGRDT. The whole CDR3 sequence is CASSPPGGGRDTYTF.

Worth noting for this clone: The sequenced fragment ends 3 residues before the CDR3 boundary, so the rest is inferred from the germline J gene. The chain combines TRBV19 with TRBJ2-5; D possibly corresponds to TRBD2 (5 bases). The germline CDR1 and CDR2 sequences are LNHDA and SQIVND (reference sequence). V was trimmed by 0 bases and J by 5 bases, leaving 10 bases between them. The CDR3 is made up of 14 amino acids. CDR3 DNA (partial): TGTGCCAGTAGTATAGAGCTAGCTTGGGAGACC. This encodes CASSIELAWET. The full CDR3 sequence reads CASSIELAWETQYF.

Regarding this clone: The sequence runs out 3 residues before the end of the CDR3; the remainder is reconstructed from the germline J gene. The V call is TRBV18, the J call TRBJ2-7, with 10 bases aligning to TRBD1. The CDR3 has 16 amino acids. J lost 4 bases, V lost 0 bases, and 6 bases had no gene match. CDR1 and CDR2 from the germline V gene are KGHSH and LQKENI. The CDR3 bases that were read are TGTGCCAGCTCACCACCGACAGGGGGCATAAGTTACGAG. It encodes CASSPPTGGISYE. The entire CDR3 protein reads CASSPPTGGISYEQYF.

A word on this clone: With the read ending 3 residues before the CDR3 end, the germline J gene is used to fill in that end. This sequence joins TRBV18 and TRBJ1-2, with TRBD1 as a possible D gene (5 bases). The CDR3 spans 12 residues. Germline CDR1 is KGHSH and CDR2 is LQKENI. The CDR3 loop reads CASSATGDDYTF. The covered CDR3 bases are TGTGCCAGCTCAGCGACGGGGGACGAC.

The part of the CDR3 DNA that was read is TGTGCCAGCAGTTTCCTCACGGGACAGGGGAATGAG. This gives the protein CASSFLTGQGNE. The whole CDR3 protein is CASSFLTGQGNEQFF. This sequence joins TRBV6-2 or TRBV6-3 and TRBJ2-1; TRBD1 aligns across 10 bases. The read is 3 residues too short to cover the CDR3 end, so that end is filled in from the germline J gene. CDR3 length equals 15 residues. Germline CDR1 and CDR2: MNHEY and SVGEGT. Trimming removed 4 bases from V and 7 bases from J; junction bases left unmatched: 7.

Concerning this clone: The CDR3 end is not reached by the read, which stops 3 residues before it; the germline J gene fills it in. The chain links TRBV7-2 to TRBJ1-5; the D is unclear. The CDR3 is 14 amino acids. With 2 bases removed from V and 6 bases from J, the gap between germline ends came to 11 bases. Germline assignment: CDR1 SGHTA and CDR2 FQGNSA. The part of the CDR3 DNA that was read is TGTGCCAGCAGCTTACTCATGGCCCCTCAGCCC. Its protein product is CASSLLMAPQP. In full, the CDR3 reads CASSLLMAPQPQHF. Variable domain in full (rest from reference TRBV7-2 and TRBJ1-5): GAGVSQSPSNKVTEKGKDVELRCDPISGHTALYWYRQSLGQGLEFLIYFQGNSAPDKSGLPSDRFSAERTGGSVSTLTIQRTQQEDSAVYLCASSLLMAPQPQHFGDGTRLSIL.

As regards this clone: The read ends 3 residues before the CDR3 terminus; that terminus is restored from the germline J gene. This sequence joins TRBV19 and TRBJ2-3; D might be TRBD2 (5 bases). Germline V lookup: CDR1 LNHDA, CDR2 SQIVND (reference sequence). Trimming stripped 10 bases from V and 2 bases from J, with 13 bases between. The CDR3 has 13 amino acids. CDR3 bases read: TGTGCCACCGCCCGGGGAAACACAGATACG. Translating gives CATARGNTDT. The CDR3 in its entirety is CATARGNTDTQYF. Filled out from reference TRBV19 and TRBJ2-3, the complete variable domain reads DGGITQSPKYLFRKEGQNVTLSCEQNLNHDAMYWYRQDPGQGLRLIYYSQIVNDFQKGDIAEGYSVSREKKESFPLTVTSAQKNPTAFYLCATARGNTDTQYFGPGTRLTVL.

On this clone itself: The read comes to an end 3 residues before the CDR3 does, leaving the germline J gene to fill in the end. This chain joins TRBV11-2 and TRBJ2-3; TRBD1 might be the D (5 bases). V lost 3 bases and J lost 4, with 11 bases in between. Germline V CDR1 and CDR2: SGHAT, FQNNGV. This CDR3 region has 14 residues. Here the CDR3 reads CASSLARVADTQYF. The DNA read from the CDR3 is TGTGCCAGCAGCTTGGCCAGGGTTGCAGATACG. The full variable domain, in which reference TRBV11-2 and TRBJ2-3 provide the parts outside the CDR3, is EAGVAQSPRYKIIEKRQSVAFWCNPISGHATLYWYQQILGQGPKLLIQFQNNGVVDDSQLPKDRFSAERLKGVDSTLKIQPAKLEDSAVYLCASSLARVADTQYFGPGTRLTVL.

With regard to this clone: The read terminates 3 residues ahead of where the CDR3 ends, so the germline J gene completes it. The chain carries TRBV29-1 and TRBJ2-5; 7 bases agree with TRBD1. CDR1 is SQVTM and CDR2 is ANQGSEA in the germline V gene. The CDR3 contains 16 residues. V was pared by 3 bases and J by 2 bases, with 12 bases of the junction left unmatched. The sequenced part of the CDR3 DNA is TGCAGCGTTGAGGCCCCCGGGACAGCCAAACAAGAGACC. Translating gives CSVEAPGTAKQET. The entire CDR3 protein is CSVEAPGTAKQETQYF.

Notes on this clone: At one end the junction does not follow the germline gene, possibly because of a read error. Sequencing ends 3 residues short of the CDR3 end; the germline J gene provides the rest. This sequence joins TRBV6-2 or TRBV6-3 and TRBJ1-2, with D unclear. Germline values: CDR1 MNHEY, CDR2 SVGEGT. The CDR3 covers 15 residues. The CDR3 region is CASSYISGSFNGYTF. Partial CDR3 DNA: TGTGCCAGCAGTTACATCAGCGGGTCATTCAATGGG.

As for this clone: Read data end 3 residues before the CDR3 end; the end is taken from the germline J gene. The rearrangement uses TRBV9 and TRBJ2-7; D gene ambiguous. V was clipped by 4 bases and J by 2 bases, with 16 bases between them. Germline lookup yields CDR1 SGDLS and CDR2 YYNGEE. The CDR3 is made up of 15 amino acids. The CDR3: CASSHDDGPTYEQYF. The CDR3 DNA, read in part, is TGTGCCAGCAGCCACGACGATGGGCCTACCTACGAG.

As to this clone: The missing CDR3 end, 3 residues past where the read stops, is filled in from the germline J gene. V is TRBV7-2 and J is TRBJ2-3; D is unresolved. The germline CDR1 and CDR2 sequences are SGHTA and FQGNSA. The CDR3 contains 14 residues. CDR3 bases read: TGTGCCAGCAGCTCCAATCTAGGAAAAGAGACG. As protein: CASSSNLGKET. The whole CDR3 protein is CASSSNLGKETQYF. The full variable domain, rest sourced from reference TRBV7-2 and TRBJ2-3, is GAGVSQSPSNKVTEKGKDVELRCDPISGHTALYWYRQSLGQGLEFLIYFQGNSAPDKSGLPSDRFSAERTGGSVSTLTIQRTQQEDSAVYLCASSSNLGKETQYFGPGTRLTVL.

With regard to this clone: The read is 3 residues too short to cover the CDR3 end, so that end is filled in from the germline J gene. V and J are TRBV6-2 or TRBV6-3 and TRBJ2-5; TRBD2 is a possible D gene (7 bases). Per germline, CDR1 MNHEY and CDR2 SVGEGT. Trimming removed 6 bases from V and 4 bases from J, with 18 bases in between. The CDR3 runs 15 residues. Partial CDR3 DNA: TGTGCCAGCAGCAGCCGGGGGGCAGGAGGAGAGACC. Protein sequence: CASSSRGAGGET. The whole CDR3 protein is CASSSRGAGGETQYF.

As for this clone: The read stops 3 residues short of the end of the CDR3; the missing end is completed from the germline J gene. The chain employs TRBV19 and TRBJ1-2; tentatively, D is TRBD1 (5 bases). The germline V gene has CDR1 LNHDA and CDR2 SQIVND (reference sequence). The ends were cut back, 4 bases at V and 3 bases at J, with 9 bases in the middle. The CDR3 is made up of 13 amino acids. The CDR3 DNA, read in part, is TGTGCCAGTAGTAACCCGGGGGACTATGGC. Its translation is CASSNPGDYG. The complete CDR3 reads CASSNPGDYGYTF.

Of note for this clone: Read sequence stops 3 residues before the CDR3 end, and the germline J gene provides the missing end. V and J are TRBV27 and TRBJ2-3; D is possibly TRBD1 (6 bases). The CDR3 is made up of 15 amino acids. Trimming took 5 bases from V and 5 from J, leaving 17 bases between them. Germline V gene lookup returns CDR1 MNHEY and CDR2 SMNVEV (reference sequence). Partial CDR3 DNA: TGTGCCAGCAGTACAGGGAGCGGTCACAGAGATACG. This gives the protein CASSTGSGHRDT. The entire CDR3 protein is CASSTGSGHRDTQYF.

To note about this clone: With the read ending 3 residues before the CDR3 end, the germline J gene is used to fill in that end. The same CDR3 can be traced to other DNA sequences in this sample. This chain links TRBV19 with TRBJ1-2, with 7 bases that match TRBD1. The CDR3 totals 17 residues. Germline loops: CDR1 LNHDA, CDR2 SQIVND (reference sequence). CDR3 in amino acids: CASSIDLSTGQGEGYTF. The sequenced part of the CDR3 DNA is TGTGCCAGTAGTATAGACCTGTCGACAGGGCAAGGTGAAGGC.

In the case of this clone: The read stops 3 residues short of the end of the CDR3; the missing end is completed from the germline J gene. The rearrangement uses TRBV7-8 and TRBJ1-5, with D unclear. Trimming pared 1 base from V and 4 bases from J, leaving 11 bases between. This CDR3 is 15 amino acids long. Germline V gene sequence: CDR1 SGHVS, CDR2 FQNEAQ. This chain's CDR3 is CASSLVGGANQPQHF. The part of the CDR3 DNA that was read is TGTGCCAGCAGCTTAGTTGGCGGCGCTAATCAGCCC.

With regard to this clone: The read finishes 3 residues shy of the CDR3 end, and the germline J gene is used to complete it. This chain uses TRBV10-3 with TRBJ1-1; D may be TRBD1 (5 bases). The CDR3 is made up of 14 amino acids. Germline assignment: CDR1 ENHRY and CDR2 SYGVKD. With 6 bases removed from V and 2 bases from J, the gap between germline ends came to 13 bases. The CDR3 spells CAISPRQGNTEAFF. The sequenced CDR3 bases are TGTGCCATCAGCCCCCGGCAGGGTAACACTGAA.

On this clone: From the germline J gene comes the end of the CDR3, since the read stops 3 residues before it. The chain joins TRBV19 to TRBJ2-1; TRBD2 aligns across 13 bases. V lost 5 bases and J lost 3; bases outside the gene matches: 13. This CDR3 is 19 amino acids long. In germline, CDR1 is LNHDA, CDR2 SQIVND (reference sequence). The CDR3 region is CASSPGLAGAGGNYNEQFF. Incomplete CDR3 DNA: TGTGCCAGTAGTCCCGGACTAGCGGGAGCAGGGGGAAACTACAATGAG.

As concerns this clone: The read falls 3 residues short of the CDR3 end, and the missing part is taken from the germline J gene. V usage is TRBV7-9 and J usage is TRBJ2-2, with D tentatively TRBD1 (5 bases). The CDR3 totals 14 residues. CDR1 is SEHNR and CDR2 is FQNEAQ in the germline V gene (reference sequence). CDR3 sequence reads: CASSLSGSSEKLFF. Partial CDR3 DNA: TGTGCCAGCAGCTTGTCAGGGTCGTCCGAAAAG.

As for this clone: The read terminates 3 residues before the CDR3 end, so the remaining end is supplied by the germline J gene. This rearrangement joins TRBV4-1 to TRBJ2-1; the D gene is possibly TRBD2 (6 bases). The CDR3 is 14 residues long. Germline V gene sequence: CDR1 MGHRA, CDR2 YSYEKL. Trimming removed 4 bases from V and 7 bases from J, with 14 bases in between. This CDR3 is CASSPDRDFNEQFF. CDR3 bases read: TGCGCCAGCAGCCCCGACCGGGACTTTAATGAG.

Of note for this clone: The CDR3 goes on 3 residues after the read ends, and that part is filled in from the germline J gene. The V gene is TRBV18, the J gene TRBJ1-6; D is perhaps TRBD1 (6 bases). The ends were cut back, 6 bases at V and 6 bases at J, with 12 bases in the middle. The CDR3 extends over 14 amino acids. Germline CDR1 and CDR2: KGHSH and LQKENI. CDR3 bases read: TGTGCCAGCTCTGCGGGACACGGTAATTCACCC. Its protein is CASSAGHGNSP. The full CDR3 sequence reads CASSAGHGNSPLHF.

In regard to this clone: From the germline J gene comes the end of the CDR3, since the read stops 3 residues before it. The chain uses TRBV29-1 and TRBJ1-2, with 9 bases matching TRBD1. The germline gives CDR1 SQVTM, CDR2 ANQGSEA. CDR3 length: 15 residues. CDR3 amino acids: CSVASGTGSTDTYTF. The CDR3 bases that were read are TGCAGCGTGGCTTCCGGGACAGGGTCGACAGATACC. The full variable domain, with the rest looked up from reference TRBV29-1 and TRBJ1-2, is SAVISQKPSRDICQRGTSLTIQCQVDSQVTMMFWYRQQPGQSLTLIATANQGSEATYESGFVIDKFPISRPNLTFSTLTVSNMSPEDSSIYLCSVASGTGSTDTYTFGSGTRLTVV.

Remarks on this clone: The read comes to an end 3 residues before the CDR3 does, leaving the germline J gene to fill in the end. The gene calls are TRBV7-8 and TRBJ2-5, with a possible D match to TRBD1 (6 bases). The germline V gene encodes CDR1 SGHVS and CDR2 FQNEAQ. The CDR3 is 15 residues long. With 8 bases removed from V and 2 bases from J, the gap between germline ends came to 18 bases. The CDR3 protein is CASGPRGQKQETQYF. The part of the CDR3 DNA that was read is TGTGCCAGCGGCCCACGAGGACAGAAACAAGAGACC. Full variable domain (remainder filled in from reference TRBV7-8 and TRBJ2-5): GAGVSQSPRYKVAKRGQDVALRCDPISGHVSLFWYQQALGQGPEFLTYFQNEAQLDKSGLPSDRFFAERPEGSVSTLKIQRTQQEDSAVYLCASGPRGQKQETQYFGPGTRLLVL.

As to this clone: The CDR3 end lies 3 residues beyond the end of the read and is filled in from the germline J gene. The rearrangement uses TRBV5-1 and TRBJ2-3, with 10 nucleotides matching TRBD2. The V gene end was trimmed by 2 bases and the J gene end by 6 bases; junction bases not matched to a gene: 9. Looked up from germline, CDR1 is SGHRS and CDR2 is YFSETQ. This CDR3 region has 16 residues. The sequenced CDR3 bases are TGCGCCAGCAGCTTTGGACTAGCGGTAGGTGGGGATACG. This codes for CASSFGLAVGGDT. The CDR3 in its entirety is CASSFGLAVGGDTQYF.